These 27 T cell receptor delta chains were all obtained from the same sample, sequenced in a study of gammadelta T cells in human blood (dated by TCRdb to about 2020). Libraries came from RT-PCR. Sequencing instrument: Illumina MiSeq. Via CATT, TCRdb reprocessed the public reads, and rows with identical DNA were then joined. In this sample the table shows about 800 delta-chain clones, 50% to 75% of which occur a single time. The ten largest make up more than 25% of the sample. Sequencing was done on a sample of Vgamma9Vdelta2 gamma-delta T cells from adult blood. The origin of the receptors is a human donor.

About this clone: A read error is likely here: a far larger clone is one base away. The rearrangement links TRDV2 to TRDJ1; TRDD3 aligns across 9 bases. From germline, CDR1 is GEAIGNYY and CDR2 EKD. V was clipped by 0 bases and J by 0 bases; unmatched bases: 13. This CDR3 comprises 19 residues. In DNA, the CDR3 is TGTGCCTGTGACACCGCGGGCCCTGGGGGATGGTGCTACACCGATAAACTCATCTTT. It yields the protein CACDTAGPGGWCYTDKLIF.

Only a few counts were recorded for this clone. Only one base separates this from a far larger clonotype, so it likely reflects a read error. This CDR3 is also generated by other DNA sequences in the sample. The rearrangement links TRDV2 to TRDJ1; D gene uncertain. Germline CDR1 is GEAIGNYY and CDR2 is EKD. This CDR3 comprises 15 residues. The CDR3 region has the DNA TGTGCCTGTGACACCGTTAATGCGTACACCGACAAACTCATCTTT. This translates into CACDTVNAYTDKLIF.

Comments on this clone: It differs at one base from a far larger clone, so likely a read error. The chain carries TRDV2 and TRDJ3; D is ambiguous. Between the trimmed V and J ends, which lost 0 bases and 0 bases, there was a span of 14 bases. Germline V CDR1 and CDR2: GEAIGNYY, EKD. This CDR3 contains 19 residues. The CDR3 DNA reads TGTGCCTGTGACACCCTGGAGGGGCAGAGCTCCTGGGACACCCGACAGATGTTTTTC. Protein sequence: CACDTLEGQSSWDTRQMFF.

This clone was observed a handful of times. This is likely an artifact of a read error, given a far larger clone one base away. The rearrangement links TRDV2 to TRDJ1, with 8 bases lining up with TRDD3. V trimming: 3 bases; J trimming: 4 bases; junction bases outside the gene matches: 15. The germline V gene encodes CDR1 GEAIGNYY and CDR2 EKD. This CDR3 spans 17 amino acids. The CDR3 DNA reads TGTGCCTGTGACCCCACTGGACTGGGGGCGAGAGACGATAAACTCATCTTT. Protein product: CACDPTGLGARDDKLIF.

This clone ranks as large. The chain carries TRDV2 and TRDJ1; TRDD3 matches 13 bases. Unmatched junction bases numbered 12, after V lost 3 bases and J lost 0 bases. The CDR3 totals 19 residues. CDR1 GEAIGNYY and CDR2 EKD come from the germline V gene. The CDR3 DNA is TGTGCCTGTGACTCTGTACTGGGGGATACGCGGTCGTACACCGATAAACTCATCTTT. This sequence encodes CACDSVLGDTRSYTDKLIF.

Regarding this clone: A far larger clone is one nucleotide away, so this likely arose from a read error. The genes are TRDV2 and TRDJ1, with 7 bases that match TRDD3. The junction had 13 bases not matched to a gene; V was cut back by 4 bases and J by 0 bases. Germline lookup yields CDR1 GEAIGNYY and CDR2 EKD. CDR3 size: 17 residues. In DNA form, the CDR3 reads TGTGCCTGTGAAGCCTTACTGGGGATCCGCTACACCGATAAACTCATCTTT. It is translated as CACEALLGIRYTDKLIF.

Comments on this clone: One base separates it from a far larger clone, so it is likely a read error. Additional DNA sequences in this sample encode the identical CDR3. This rearrangement joins TRDV2 to TRDJ1, with TRDD3 identical over 10 bases. The germline gives CDR1 GEAIGNYY, CDR2 EKD. CDR3 length equals 21 residues. DNA of the CDR3: TGTGCTTGTGACGCTGTTGGGCTTCCTACTTTGCTGGGGGATATCCCCGATAAACTCATCTTT. Translated, it gives CACDAVGLPTLLGDIPDKLIF.

This clone was seen just once. The translation of this DNA and the TCRdb protein of a much larger clone differ at residue 8, probably owing to a read error; the protein shown here is translated from the DNA. J is TRDJ1 and V is TRDV2; D might be TRDD3 (6 bases). Germline assignment: CDR1 GEAIGNYY and CDR2 EKD. V lost 3 bases to trimming and J lost 0 bases, with 13 bases between them. CDR3 length equals 15 residues. CDR3 loop: CACDFLGADTDKLIF. CDR3 nucleotide sequence: TGTGCCTGTGACTTTTTGGGGGCTGACACCGATAAACTCATCTTT.

On this clone itself: A far larger clone is one nucleotide away, so this likely arose from a read error. The chain employs TRDV2 and TRDJ1, with TRDD3 matching over 10 bases. The CDR3 extends over 21 amino acids. The ends lost 3 bases at V and 7 bases at J; junction bases unmatched: 28. Germline V CDR1 and CDR2: GEAIGNYY, EKD. DNA of the CDR3: TGTGCCTGTGACGCTGTTGGGCTTCCTACTTTGCTGGGGGATATCCCCGTTAAACTCATCTTT. It encodes CACDAVGLPTLLGDIPVKLIF.

Within the sample, this clone is large (0.1 to 1%). The sample holds other DNA sequences that translate to the same CDR3. This rearrangement joins TRDV2 to TRDJ1; 13 positions match TRDD3. Germline lookup yields CDR1 GEAIGNYY and CDR2 EKD. V lost 3 bases, J lost 3 bases, and 9 bases stayed unmatched. This CDR3 contains 17 residues. Here the CDR3 DNA reads TGTGCCTGTGACCTCTTACTGGGGGATACGCAGGCCGATAAACTCATCTTT. This gives the protein CACDLLLGDTQADKLIF.

This clone has just a few counts. A read error is likely here: a far larger clone is one base away. In the same sample, other DNA sequences code for this CDR3. The rearrangement uses TRDV2 and TRDJ3; TRDD3 is a possible D gene (5 bases). The CDR3 has 18 residues. CDR1 and CDR2 from the germline V gene are GEAIGNYY and EKD. DNA for the CDR3: TGTGCCTGTGACACCGTGGGACCTAGCTCCTGGGACACTCGACAGATGTTTTTC. Translated, it gives CACDTVGPSSWDTRQMFF.

Comments on this clone: The translation of this DNA and the TCRdb protein of a much larger clone differ at residue 5, probably owing to a read error; the protein shown here is translated from the DNA. This chain joins TRDV2 and TRDJ1, with 8 bases aligning to TRDD3. V shed 3 bases, J shed 0 bases, and the junction held 8 bases outside the gene matches. Germline lookup yields CDR1 GEAIGNYY and CDR2 EKD. There are 16 residues in the CDR3. In DNA form, the CDR3 reads TGTGCCTGTGACGCCGTACTGGGGGGTAACACCGATAAACTCATCTTT. It codes for CACDAVLGGNTDKLIF.

This clone is large by share. The rearrangement joins TRDV2 to TRDJ3; D might be TRDD3 (5 bases). Germline values: CDR1 GEAIGNYY, CDR2 EKD. V lost 0 bases to trimming and J lost 0 bases, with 14 bases between them. The CDR3 totals 19 residues. CDR3 in amino acids: CACDTAGSRSSWDTRQMFF. The CDR3 DNA follows: TGTGCCTGTGACACCGCTGGGAGCAGGAGCTCCTGGGACACCCGACAGATGTTTTTC.

About this clone: Given a far larger clone just one base away, this is likely a sequencing read error. The chain employs TRDV3 and TRDJ1; D is perhaps TRDD3 (6 bases). The CDR3 length is 19 residues. V shed 4 bases and J shed 0 bases, with 30 bases lying between them. CDR1 is TVYSNPD, CDR2 GDNSRS, per germline (reference sequence). As DNA, the CDR3 is TGTGCCTGTGACACCGTCCCCTCTACTGGGAGATGGGACACCGATAAACTCATCTTT. Its protein is CACDTVPSTGRWDTDKLIF.

For this clone: This likely traces to a read error, being one base from a far larger clone. This rearrangement joins TRDV2 to TRDJ3, with 11 nucleotides matching TRDD3. Germline assignment: CDR1 GEAIGNYY and CDR2 EKD. J gave up 0 bases and V 0 bases, and 9 bases lay outside the gene matches. The CDR3 sequence is 21 residues long. CDR3 sequence reads: CACDTVAGGYTGSWDTRQMFF. The CDR3 nucleotides are TGTGCCTGTGACACCGTCGCTGGGGGATACACAGGCTCCTGGGACACCCGACAGATGTTTTTC.

As for this clone: With a far larger clone one base away, a read error is the likely cause. V and J are TRDV2 and TRDJ3; a weak D match, TRDD3 (6 bases). This CDR3 has 17 residues. CDR1 and CDR2 from the germline V gene are GEAIGNYY and EKD. The CDR3 DNA reads as TGTGCCTGTGACACCGTCGGATACAACGGGGACACCCGACAGATTTTTTTC. Its protein product is CACDTVGYNGDTRQIFF.

About this clone itself: Given a far larger clone just one base away, this is likely a sequencing read error. Other DNA sequences within the sample encode an identical CDR3. The chain couples TRDV2 to TRDJ3, with TRDD3 as a possible D gene (6 bases). The V and J ends lost 0 bases and 0 bases respectively, with 20 bases between them. Germline V lookup: CDR1 GEAIGNYY, CDR2 EKD. This CDR3 has 21 amino acids. The CDR3 DNA reads TGTGCCTGTGACACCGTCGCTGGAGGATACTCAGGCTCCTGGGACACCCGACAGATGTTTTTC. This sequence encodes CACDTVAGGYSGSWDTRQMFF.

Notes on this clone: A far larger clone is only one base removed, so a read error is likely. The chain joins TRDV2 to TRDJ3; no definite D call. V lost 4 bases and J 0 bases, leaving 15 bases between the germline ends. Germline CDR1 reads GEAIGNYY; CDR2 reads EKD. The length of the CDR3 is 18 residues. The CDR3: CACETVGPSSWDTRQMFF. The CDR3 DNA sequence: TGTGCCTGTGAGACCGTGGGACCTAGCTCCTGGGACACCCGACAGATGTTTTTC.

With respect to this clone: This likely reflects a read error, since a far larger clone is one base away. The sample carries other DNA sequences with the same CDR3. The chain links TRDV2 to TRDJ1; 10 bases align to TRDD3. This CDR3 comprises 20 residues. Germline V gene lookup returns CDR1 GEAIGNYY and CDR2 EKD. CDR3 DNA: TGTGCATGTGACACCGTTCCTACGGGGGATACGCAGGAGTACACCGATAAACTCATCTTT. Its protein is CACDTVPTGDTQEYTDKLIF.

In this sample, this clone is large. This sample also contains other DNA sequences that code for the same CDR3. The gene calls are TRDV2 and TRDJ3; 7 nucleotides align to TRDD3. Germline V gene sequence: CDR1 GEAIGNYY, CDR2 EKD. V lost 0 bases, J lost 0 bases, and 7 bases stayed unmatched. The CDR3 extends over 19 amino acids. The DNA of the CDR3 is TGTGCCTGTGACACCCTGGGGGGGCAGAGCTCCTGGGACACCCGACAGATGTTTTTC. Translated: CACDTLGGQSSWDTRQMFF.

A note on this clone: A far larger clone is one base from this, pointing to a likely read error. Other DNA sequences in the same sample also yield this CDR3. This chain uses TRDV2 with TRDJ1; D gene uncertain. Deletions cut 3 bases from V and 10 bases from J, with 29 bases between. Germline assignment: CDR1 GEAIGNYY and CDR2 EKD. This CDR3 region has 17 residues. The CDR3 reads CACDPIVRGPLDPGLIF. In DNA form, the CDR3 reads TGTGCCTGTGACCCTATCGTCCGGGGCCCCCTGGACCCAGGACTCATCTTT.

In the case of this clone: A far larger clone differs by one base, so this is likely a read error. The chain carries TRDV2 and TRDJ1; D remains ambiguous. The CDR3 is made up of 17 amino acids. Germline V gene data show CDR1 as GEAIGNYY and CDR2 as EKD. The CDR3 region has the DNA TGTTCCTGTGACCCTATCGTCCGGGGCCCCCTAGACCCAGGACTCATCTTT. Its translation: CSCDPIVRGPLDPGLIF.

Points on this clone: A far bigger clonotype differs at one base, so this is likely a read error. The same CDR3 is also encoded by other DNA sequences in this sample. The V gene is TRDV2, the J gene TRDJ1, with 7 nucleotides matching TRDD3. CDR1 and CDR2 (germline): GEAIGNYY, EKD. The CDR3 sequence is 18 residues long. With V trimmed by 3 bases and J by 4 bases, 19 bases remained unmatched. CDR3 DNA sequence: TGTGCCTGTGACCCCATGCCGATACTAGGGGATAGAAGCGATAAACTCATCTTT. It yields the protein CACDPMPILGDRSDKLIF.

As regards this clone: Its ends do not fully match the called genes, so a read error is possible. The J gene is TRDJ1, the V gene TRDV2; tentatively, D is TRDD3 (5 bases). Germline loops: CDR1 GEAIGNYY, CDR2 EKD. The CDR3 is 15 amino acids. CDR3 sequence reads: CAYDTVGTYADKLIF. The CDR3 DNA reads as TGTGCCTATGACACCGTGGGGACGTACGCCGATAAACTCATCTTT.

Turning to this clone: A far more abundant clone sits one base away, making this likely a read error. At the DNA level, this CDR3 is encoded by other sequences in the same sample as well. J is TRDJ1 and V is TRDV2; 11 bases align to TRDD3. This CDR3 contains 18 residues. The V and J ends lost 1 base and 1 base, in that order; junction bases with no gene match: 10. Germline-derived CDR1 and CDR2 are GEAIGNYY and EKD. CDR3 in DNA: TGTGCCTGTGACACTGTCTGGTTGGGGGATACGCGCACCGATAAACTCATCTTT. As protein: CACDTVWLGDTRTDKLIF.

A remark on this clone: The limits of the CDR3 on the DNA are not certain, so only TCRdb's listed CDR3 is given. V is TRDV2 and J is TRDJ1; TRDD3 is the table's D call, not checked against the DNA. The CDR3 extends over 23 residues, inclusive of both ends. Per the germline V gene, CDR1 is GEAIGNYY and CDR2 is EKD. CDR3: CACDPVGGGSPSPSPGQTDKLIF.

Of note for this clone: With only one base between it and a far larger clone, this is likely a read error. The same CDR3 arises from other DNA sequences in this sample as well. The rearrangement uses TRDV2 and TRDJ1; 12 bases map to TRDD3. Losses at the gene ends were 4 bases for V and 3 bases for J; bases not matched to a gene: 17. Germline V lookup: CDR1 GEAIGNYY, CDR2 EKD. The CDR3 runs 19 residues. DNA for the CDR3: TGTGCCTGTGATACCTTAACCATGAGTACTGGGGGATACCCCGATAAACTCATCTTT. It encodes CACDTLTMSTGGYPDKLIF.